A single sample is the source of the 22 T cell receptor beta chains below, sequenced in a study of blood T cell repertoires in COVID-19. Clones were read by immunoSEQ multiplex PCR, and TCRdb kept only the in-frame ones, dropping some. The data hold 53,000 or so clones, with more than 60% observed a single time. The sequenced material came from peripheral blood. These receptors all stem from a human donor with active or convalescent COVID-19. The donor label of this sample is uncertain.

The J gene is TRBJ2-7, the V gene TRBV2; the match to TRBD1 covers 10 bases. Germline V lookup: CDR1 SNHLY, CDR2 FYNNEI. V trimming: 8 bases; J trimming: 5 bases; junction bases outside the gene matches: 3. The CDR3 is made up of 12 amino acids. The chain's CDR3 is CASPGTGDEQYF. DNA for the CDR3: TGTGCCAGCCCGGGGACAGGGGACGAGCAGTACTTC.

This chain joins TRBV7-2 and TRBJ1-1, with D possibly matching TRBD1 (5 bases). V was shortened by 4 bases and J by 11 bases, with 14 bases between the two germline ends. CDR3 length: 12 residues. The V gene's germline CDR1 is SGHTA and CDR2 FQGNSA. The DNA of the CDR3 is TGTGCCAGCAGCTCGGCTGGCAGGGCCGCTTTCTTT. Translated: CASSSAGRAAFF.

The chain joins TRBV19 to TRBJ2-7; D might be TRBD2 (6 bases). The ends were cut back, 3 bases at V and 0 bases at J, with 6 bases in the middle. Germline values: CDR1 LNHDA, CDR2 SQIVND (reference sequence). There are 13 residues in the CDR3. CDR3 in DNA: TGTGCCAGTAGTATGGGACTCTCCTACGAGCAGTACTTC. Its protein product is CASSMGLSYEQYF.

The V and J genes are TRBV19 and TRBJ1-1, with 7 positions matching TRBD1. The CDR3 runs to 15 residues. The germline CDR1 and CDR2 sequences are LNHDA and SQIVND (reference sequence). Trimming at V came to 5 bases and at J to 4 bases, leaving 10 bases not matched to a gene. CDR3 sequence: CASSQDRQFGTEAFF. CDR3 sequence (DNA): TGTGCCAGTAGTCAGGACAGGCAATTTGGCACTGAAGCTTTCTTT.

CDR3 region: CASRRQGRGNEQFF. DNA of the CDR3: TGTGCCAGCAGGAGACAGGGTAGGGGCAATGAGCAGTTCTTC. The J gene is TRBJ2-1, the V gene TRBV27; 7 bases line up with TRBD1. The CDR3 totals 14 residues. Germline-derived CDR1 and CDR2 are MNHEY and SMNVEV (reference sequence). With 6 bases clipped from V and 6 bases from J, the junction kept 8 bases outside the gene matches.

The chain links TRBV3-1 (or the pseudogene TRBV3-2) to TRBJ1-4, with D possibly being TRBD1 (6 bases). Germline CDR1 is LGHDT and CDR2 is YNNKEL (reference sequence). This CDR3 is 15 amino acids long. V lost 7 bases and J 3 bases, leaving 15 bases between the germline ends. CDR3 sequence: CASTRGGAPNEKLFF. CDR3 nucleotide sequence: TGTGCCAGCACCCGAGGGGGGGCCCCTAATGAAAAACTGTTTTTT.

The chain recombines TRBV5-4 with TRBJ1-5; TRBD1 agrees at 9 bases. CDR3 length equals 14 residues. J lost 7 bases, V lost 4 bases, and 6 bases had no gene match. Germline V lookup: CDR1 SGHNT, CDR2 YYREEE (reference sequence). CDR3 coding DNA: TGTGCCAGCAGCATACAGGGGGCGGAGCAGCCCCAGCATTTT. This codes for CASSIQGAEQPQHF.

On this clone: Additional DNA sequences in this sample encode the identical CDR3. This chain links TRBV25-1 with TRBJ1-5; D is unclear. The CDR3 runs 12 residues. The germline V gene encodes CDR1 MGHDK and CDR2 SYGVNS. V was pared by 5 bases and J by 0 bases, with 2 bases between. The CDR3 sequence is CASSYSNQPQHF. CDR3 DNA: TGTGCCAGCAGTTATAGCAATCAGCCCCAGCATTTT.

This clone was observed once. The chain uses TRBV11-2 and TRBJ2-3; possibly TRBD2 for D (6 bases). Trimming took 5 bases from V and 4 from J, leaving 16 bases between them. Germline loops: CDR1 SGHAT, CDR2 FQNNGV. The CDR3 runs 15 residues. CDR3 DNA: TGTGCCAGCAGCCGGGGAGGAGTTGGGGCAGATACGCAGTATTTT. Translating gives CASSRGGVGADTQYF.

V is TRBV4-2 and J is TRBJ2-7, with D possibly TRBD1 on 5 matching bases. In germline, CDR1 is LGHNA, CDR2 YNFKEQ. The V end was cut by 0 bases, the J end by 4 bases, with 10 bases between. CDR3 size: 14 residues. CDR3 sequence: CASSQEDTLYEQYF. The DNA of the CDR3 is TGTGCCAGCAGCCAAGAGGACACTTTATACGAGCAGTACTTC.

V usage is TRBV5-5 and J usage is TRBJ1-5, with a tentative D call TRBD1 (5 bases). The V gene lost 4 bases and the J gene lost 5 bases, with 16 bases spanning the gap. Germline V gives CDR1 SGHKS, CDR2 YYEKEE (reference sequence). This CDR3 is 15 amino acids long. The CDR3: CASSPLGGVDQPQHF. The CDR3 region has the DNA TGTGCCAGCAGCCCCCTGGGAGGGGTGGATCAGCCCCAGCATTTT.

The chain has TRBV6-5 and TRBJ1-5; D uncertain. The CDR3 sequence is 13 residues long. V was cut by 2 bases and J by 4 bases, with 6 bases left in between. CDR1 is MNHEY, CDR2 SVGAGI, per germline. The CDR3 bases are TGTGCCAGCAGTTACCAGGCAAATCAGCCCCAGCATTTT. Its translation: CASSYQANQPQHF.

The rearrangement uses TRBV18 and TRBJ2-5, with D possibly matching TRBD2 (6 bases). CDR1 KGHSH and CDR2 LQKENI come from the germline V gene. CDR3 length: 16 amino acids. Between the trimmed V and J ends, which lost 0 bases and 2 bases, there was a span of 13 bases. Written as DNA, the CDR3 is TGTGCCAGCTCACCACCCAAGGAGGCGGGGCAAGAGACCCAGTACTTC. Its translation is CASSPPKEAGQETQYF. The variable domain in full, with the rest retrieved from reference TRBV18 and TRBJ2-5, is NAGVMQNPRHLVRRRGQEARLRCSPMKGHSHVYWYRQLPEEGLKFMVYLQKENIIDESGMPKERFSAEFPKEGPSILRIQQVVRGDSAAYFCASSPPKEAGQETQYFGPGTRLLVL.

The CDR3 sequence: CASSFTDHTQYF. The CDR3 nucleotides read TGTGCCAGCAGCTTTACAGATCATACGCAGTATTTT. The genes are TRBV11-2 and TRBJ2-3; D call uncertain. With 3 bases removed from V and 7 bases from J, the gap between germline ends came to 8 bases. The CDR3 runs to 12 residues. Per the germline V gene, CDR1 is SGHAT and CDR2 is FQNNGV.

This chain links TRBV10-3 with TRBJ2-3; D is undetermined. This CDR3 contains 12 residues. Per the germline V gene, CDR1 is ENHRY and CDR2 is SYGVKD. Trimming stripped 6 bases from V and 5 bases from J, with 9 bases between. The CDR3 here is CAIRKTGDTQYF. The CDR3 region has the DNA TGTGCCATCAGGAAGACTGGAGATACGCAGTATTTT.

The V and J genes are TRBV6-1 and TRBJ1-1, with 8 positions matching TRBD1. Germline-derived CDR1 and CDR2 are MNHNS and SASEGT. The trim removed 1 base at V and 7 bases at J, leaving 8 bases unmatched. CDR3 size: 15 residues. CDR3 amino acids: CASSEVPGGEVEAFF. The DNA for the CDR3 is TGTGCCAGCAGTGAAGTTCCAGGGGGCGAGGTTGAAGCTTTCTTT.

This clone has a handful of counts. The chain is built from TRBV18 and TRBJ2-5; TRBD1 aligns across 9 bases. With 3 bases clipped from V and 1 base from J, the junction kept 12 bases outside the gene matches. The CDR3 runs 18 residues. CDR1 is KGHSH and CDR2 is LQKENI in the germline V gene. CDR3 region: CASSPPRSGQGLQETQYF. CDR3 nucleotides: TGTGCCAGCTCACCTCCCCGATCGGGACAGGGCCTCCAAGAGACCCAGTACTTC.

The rearrangement links TRBV19 to TRBJ2-7; 7 nucleotides line up with TRBD1. CDR1 and CDR2 from the germline V gene are LNHDA and SQIVND (reference sequence). Trimming took 10 bases from V and 1 from J; bases not matched to a gene: 10. The CDR3 has 14 amino acids. CDR3 bases: TGTGCCACCAGGAGAAGGGACAGTTCCTACGAGCAGTACTTC. It codes for CATRRRDSSYEQYF.

The chain uses TRBV5-1 and TRBJ1-2; D uncertain. CDR3 length: 14 amino acids. Germline V gene data show CDR1 as SGHRS and CDR2 as YFSETQ. Trimming took 5 bases from V and 7 from J, leaving 18 bases between them. CDR3 in DNA: TGCGCCAGCAGTCAGCGGTGGGGTAAAACTGGCTACACCTTC. It encodes CASSQRWGKTGYTF.

The chain combines TRBV24-1 with TRBJ2-3; D unresolved. There are 15 residues in the CDR3. In germline, CDR1 is KGHDR, CDR2 SFDVKD. Trimming removed 3 bases from V and 0 bases from J, with 9 bases in between. The CDR3 region is CATSDEQESTDTQYF. For the CDR3, the DNA is TGTGCCACCAGTGATGAACAAGAAAGCACAGATACGCAGTATTTT.

The DNA for the CDR3 is TGCGCCAGCAGCACCTCGGACAGGGTCCCAGAGACCCAGTACTTC. Its translation: CASSTSDRVPETQYF. The V call is TRBV5-1, the J call TRBJ2-5; TRBD1 matches at 8 bases. CDR3 length equals 15 residues. Germline assignment: CDR1 SGHRS and CDR2 YFSETQ. Unmatched junction bases numbered 9, after V lost 4 bases and J lost 4 bases.

This clone was seen only once. The V and J genes are TRBV5-4 and TRBJ1-1; no clear D. Germline V CDR1 and CDR2: SGHNT, YYREEE (reference sequence). This CDR3 has 14 amino acids. Trimming removed 1 base at V and 2 bases at J, with 9 bases between. The CDR3 sequence is CASSLKRGNTEAFF. In DNA form, the CDR3 reads TGTGCCAGCAGCTTGAAACGGGGAAACACTGAAGCTTTCTTT.